This T cell receptor beta chain stems from a study of cytomegalovirus exposure and HLA in healthy donors. Points from the study as a whole: CMV serostatus was the only immune exposure information that was available.

In the PCR, 60 Vbeta and 13 Jbeta primers were used. The protocol was immunoSEQ multiplex PCR, while the TCRdb copy is restricted to in-frame clones and leaves out a portion. The table records about 160,000 clones, around 80% of them present only once. Germline V gene sequence: CDR1 SGHAT, CDR2 FQNNGV. The CDR3 length is 15 residues. V lost 3 bases and J lost 2, with 12 bases in between. Concerning this clone itself: Its antigen remains unidentified.

Sequencing was performed on PBMCs. The source is a male donor in good health and CMV-seropositive. The genes are TRBV11-2 and TRBJ2-3; maybe TRBD2 (6 bases). CDR3 in amino acids: CASSLGGLNTDTQYF. CDR3 DNA sequence: TGTGCCAGCAGCTTGGGAGGACTTAACACAGATACGCAGTATTTT.